Below are 5 T cell receptor beta chains sequenced from a single sample in a study of shared clonotypes between healthy human individuals. Assay used: immunoSEQ multiplex PCR; TCRdb lists only in-frame clones, some missing. The sample has about 2.2 million clones, 90% to 95% seen once. Naive CD8 cells, CD45RO-negative and positively selected for CCR7, excluded terminally differentiated effector memory CD45RA+ cells. The material sequenced was naive CD8+ T cells from PBMCs. These receptor sequences come from a man younger than 30 in good health. Some clones in this sample may be carry-over from other donors' samples.

V and J are TRBV9 and TRBJ2-3, with D perhaps assigned TRBD1 or TRBD2 (5 bases each). The V end lost 0 bases, the J end lost 1 base, and 9 bases lay between the germline ends. This CDR3 comprises 15 residues. Germline lookup yields CDR1 SGDLS and CDR2 YYNGEE. CDR3 residues: CASSVDWGRTDTQYF. As DNA, the CDR3 is TGTGCCAGCAGCGTAGATTGGGGACGCACAGATACGCAGTATTTT.

Worth noting for this clone: The same CDR3 also results from other DNA sequences found in this sample. V gene TRBV7-9 combines with J gene TRBJ2-7; D might be TRBD1 (5 bases). The germline CDR1 and CDR2 sequences are SEHNR and FQNEAQ (reference sequence). The CDR3 extends over 14 amino acids. Trimming shortened V by 5 bases and J by 5 bases, and 16 bases separated the two germline ends. The CDR3, as DNA: TGTGCCAGCAGCGTGGGGCTCGGACCTGACGAGCAGTACTTC. This sequence encodes CASSVGLGPDEQYF.

The chain uses TRBV6-5 and TRBJ1-4; TRBD1 is a possible D gene (5 bases). CDR3 length equals 16 residues. V lost 0 bases and J 8 bases, leaving 16 bases between the germline ends. Germline CDR1 is MNHEY and CDR2 is SVGAGI. The CDR3 DNA sequence: TGTGCCAGCAGTTACTCGATCCCTCCCAGGGCGGAAAAACTGTTTTTT. Translated, it gives CASSYSIPPRAEKLFF.

This rearrangement joins TRBV9 to TRBJ1-2, with D possibly TRBD1 on 5 matching bases. Germline CDR1 SGDLS, CDR2 YYNGEE. This CDR3 spans 15 amino acids. Trimming left V 0 bases short and J 4 bases short, with 13 bases between. The CDR3 sequence is CASSVEVGDAYGYTF. The CDR3 DNA reads as TGTGCCAGCAGCGTAGAGGTGGGGGACGCCTATGGCTACACCTTC. Full variable domain (remainder filled in from reference TRBV9 and TRBJ1-2): DSGVTQTPKHLITATGQRVTLRCSPRSGDLSVYWYQQSLDQGLQFLIQYYNGEERAKGNILERFSAQQFPDLHSELNLSSLELGDSALYFCASSVEVGDAYGYTFGSGTRLTVV.

This clone is a singleton in its sample. The V and J genes are TRBV21-1 and TRBJ1-5. TRBV21-1 is a pseudogene locus. This CDR3 has 16 amino acids. The CDR3 is CASSQWGRDSNQPQHF. The CDR3 DNA follows: TGTGCCAGCAGCCAGTGGGGACGGGATAGCAATCAGCCCCAGCATTTT.